The T cell receptor beta chain described here comes from a study of shared clonotypes between healthy human individuals. Background on the study: Per donor, CD8 memory used one plate, CD8 naive used two, CD4 memory used three and CD4 naive used three.

The naive CD8 fraction comprised CD45RO-negative cells positively selected for CCR7 and excluded terminally differentiated effector memory CD45RA+ cells. Measured with immunoSEQ multiplex PCR; TCRdb has only the in-frame clones, and not every one. The data show around 1.9 million clones, with roughly 91% seen just once and roughly 1.8% held by the top ten. Losses at the gene ends were 0 bases for V and 4 bases for J; bases not matched to a gene: 3. Germline CDR1 is SGDLS and CDR2 is YYNGEE. The CDR3 contains 15 residues. On this clone: The same CDR3 is also encoded by other DNA sequences in this sample.

This clonotype was sampled from a man younger than 30 in good health. Some clones in this sample may be carry-over from other donors' samples. Sequencing used naive CD8+ T cells from PBMCs. The V gene is TRBV9, the J gene TRBJ1-2; 10 bases fit TRBD1. The CDR3 DNA reads TGTGCCAGCAGCGTAGTAGGGACAGGGGTCTATGGCTACACCTTC. Its translation: CASSVVGTGVYGYTF.